Below are 6 T cell receptor beta chains sequenced from a single sample in a study of blood T cell repertoires in COVID-19. Sequencing was performed with immunoSEQ multiplex PCR; in TCRdb, only in-frame clones are kept and a portion is missing. The table includes roughly 100,000 clones, around nine tenths detected once. Source material: peripheral blood. The receptors derive from a man aged 50-59 years with active or convalescent COVID-19.

This clone showed up just once. The chain uses TRBV3-1 (or the pseudogene TRBV3-2) and TRBJ1-2; D ambiguous. The germline V and J ends were trimmed by 1 base and 8 bases, with 5 bases remaining between them. CDR3 length: 11 residues. Germline V gives CDR1 LGHDT, CDR2 YNNKEL (reference sequence). The CDR3 DNA reads TGTGCCAGCAGCCAAGGTCAGGGCTACACCTTC. It codes for CASSQGQGYTF.

V gene TRBV5-6 combines with J gene TRBJ1-3; no clear D. Deletions cut 5 bases from V and 2 bases from J, with 17 bases between. CDR1 is SGHDT and CDR2 is YYEEEE in the germline V gene. The CDR3 sequence is 16 residues long. The CDR3 region is CASRRAGVSTGNTIYF. In DNA, the CDR3 is TGTGCCAGCAGACGAGCGGGAGTCTCGACTGGAAACACCATATATTTT.

The gene calls are TRBV4-3 and TRBJ1-2; D may be TRBD1 (6 bases). The V end lost 1 base, the J end lost 0 bases, and 12 bases lay between the germline ends. Germline V gene lookup returns CDR1 LGHNA and CDR2 YSLEER. The CDR3 runs to 16 residues. This CDR3 is CASSQAWDIPNYGYTF. In DNA form, the CDR3 reads TGCGCCAGCAGCCAAGCTTGGGACATACCTAACTATGGCTACACCTTC.

The gene calls are TRBV5-4 and TRBJ2-3; 12 positions agree with TRBD1. The ends lost 4 bases at V and 6 bases at J; junction bases unmatched: 9. The CDR3 extends over 16 amino acids. Germline V gives CDR1 SGHNT, CDR2 YYREEE (reference sequence). CDR3 sequence reads: CASSPGGQGAWDTQYF. The CDR3 nucleotides are TGTGCCAGCAGCCCGGGGGGACAGGGGGCTTGGGATACGCAGTATTTT. Drawing the rest from reference TRBV5-4 and TRBJ2-3, the complete variable domain is ETGVTQSPTHLIKTRGQQVTLRCSSQSGHNTVSWYQQALGQGPQFIFQYYREEENGRGNFPPRFSGLQFPNYSSELNVNALELDDSALYLCASSPGGQGAWDTQYFGPGTRLTVL.

This chain links TRBV2 with TRBJ1-1; D gene unclear. Between the trimmed V and J ends, which lost 6 bases and 3 bases, there was a span of 11 bases. The CDR3 totals 13 residues. The germline gives CDR1 SNHLY, CDR2 FYNNEI. The CDR3 DNA reads as TGTGCCAGCAGCGTCCAGCGGTACACTGAAGCTTTCTTT. This translates into CASSVQRYTEAFF.

The sample holds a few counts of this clone. The chain uses TRBV5-4 and TRBJ2-3, with 16 nucleotides matching TRBD2. The CDR3 length is 16 residues. Trimming took 4 bases from V and 8 from J; bases not matched to a gene: 7. Germline V gives CDR1 SGHNT, CDR2 YYREEE (reference sequence). As DNA, the CDR3 is TGTGCCAGCAGCCCGGGACTAGCGGGGGGGCTGGTTACGCAGTATTTT. Translation: CASSPGLAGGLVTQYF.